This TCR beta chain was sequenced for a study of beta chain features in type 1 diabetes. About the study: Age, gender and cell yields were similar between patients and healthy donors.

As regards this clone: Antigen: not known.

Whole-study results and caveats: Across all four CD4+ subsets, people with type 1 diabetes showed modestly shorter TCRB CDR3s.

Of the isolated RNA, all was reverse transcribed, and so the sequenced material was expressed TCRB transcripts. Assay: immunoSEQ multiplex PCR; the TCRdb copy retains only in-frame clones and omits some. The profile shows under 400,000 clones, around 12% of them singletons. Germline-derived CDR1 and CDR2 are DFQATT and SNEGSKA (reference sequence). The CDR3 has 11 amino acids. Trimming removed 2 bases from V and 1 base from J, with 2 bases in between. The specimen was naive CD4+ T cells from blood. This sequence joins TRBV20-1 and TRBJ2-5; D is uncertain. The TCR originated in a woman between 18 and 29 years old with type 1 diabetes. CDR3 amino acids: CSARRQETQYF. In DNA form, the CDR3 reads TGCAGTGCTAGACGCCAAGAGACCCAGTACTTC.